This record concerns one T cell receptor (beta chain) sequence. Its antigen is unidentified. Germline V CDR1 and CDR2: SGHTA, FQGNSA. V lost 5 bases to trimming and J lost 2 bases; unmatched junction nucleotides: 5. This CDR3 has 14 amino acids. Assay: immunoSEQ multiplex PCR; the TCRdb copy retains only in-frame clones and omits some. Among over a million clones listed, about 75% were seen once. The data belong to a study of shared clonotypes between healthy human individuals. Splitting the CD4+ cells yielded a CD45RA+ naive subset and a CD45RA-negative memory subset. General study findings and limits: Clonotype sharing among donors likely depends on sequencing depth. Enrolling few donors narrowed the genetic and exposure-history diversity that was represented.

The rearrangement uses TRBV7-2 and TRBJ1-1; 7 bases map to TRBD1. This TCR came from a man younger than 35 in good health. Sequenced sample: memory CD4+ T cells sorted from blood. The sample's subset: CD45RA-negative fraction. CDR3 residues: CASSTGQVNTEAFF. DNA of the CDR3: TGTGCCAGCAGCACCGGACAGGTCAACACTGAAGCTTTCTTT.